This T cell receptor beta chain comes out of a study of CXCR3-negative and CXCR3-positive naive CD8 T cells. Details on this clonotype: Its antigen is unknown.

This CDR3 region has 18 residues. Germline lookup yields CDR1 SGHKS and CDR2 YYEKEE (reference sequence). In preparing the TRB cDNA libraries, 5' RACE with UMI labels was used. Reprocessing the 5' RACE reads, TCRdb reports a single entry for every CDR3 protein and omits DNA. This repertoire includes tens of thousands of distinct CDR3 sequences. Points from the study as a whole: Across naive subsets, surface CD5 expression was comparable, and TCR strength was inferred from properties of the TRB CDR3.

The sequenced material came from naive CXCR3- CD8+ T cells from blood. Documented subset: CD45RO-CCR7+CD27+CD95- naive CD8+ T cells lacking CXCR3 (TNR3-). The chain has TRBV5-5 and TRBJ2-2; TCRdb's assignment of TRBD1 cannot be checked, as there is no DNA. The clonotype comes from a human donor in good health. Some clones in this sample may be carry-over from other donors' samples. CDR3 amino acids: CASSLGGRGYRFAGELFF.